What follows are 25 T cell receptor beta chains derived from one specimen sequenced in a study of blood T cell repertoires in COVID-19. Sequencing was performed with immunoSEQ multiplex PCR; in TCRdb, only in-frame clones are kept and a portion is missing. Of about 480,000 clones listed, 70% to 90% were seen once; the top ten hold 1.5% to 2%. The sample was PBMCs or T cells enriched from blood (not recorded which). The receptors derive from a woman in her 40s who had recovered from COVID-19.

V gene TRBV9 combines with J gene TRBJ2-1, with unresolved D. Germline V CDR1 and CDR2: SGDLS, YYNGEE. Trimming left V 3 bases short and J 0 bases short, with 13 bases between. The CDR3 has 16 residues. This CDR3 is CASSDARKASYNEQFF. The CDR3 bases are TGTGCCAGCAGCGATGCTAGGAAAGCCTCCTACAATGAGCAGTTCTTC.

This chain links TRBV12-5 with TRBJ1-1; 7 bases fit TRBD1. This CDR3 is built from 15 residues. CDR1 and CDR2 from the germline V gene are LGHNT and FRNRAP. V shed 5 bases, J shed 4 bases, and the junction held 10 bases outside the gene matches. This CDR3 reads CASGTNRGLGTEAFF. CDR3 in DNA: TGTGCTAGTGGTACGAACAGGGGTTTAGGCACTGAAGCTTTCTTT.

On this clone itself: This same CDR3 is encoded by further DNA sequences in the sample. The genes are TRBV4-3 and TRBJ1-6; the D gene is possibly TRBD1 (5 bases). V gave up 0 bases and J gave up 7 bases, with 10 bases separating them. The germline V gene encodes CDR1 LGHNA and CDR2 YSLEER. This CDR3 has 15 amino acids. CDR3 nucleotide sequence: TGCGCCAGCAGCCAAGATGGGACTGAGAATTCACCCCTCCACTTT. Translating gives CASSQDGTENSPLHF.

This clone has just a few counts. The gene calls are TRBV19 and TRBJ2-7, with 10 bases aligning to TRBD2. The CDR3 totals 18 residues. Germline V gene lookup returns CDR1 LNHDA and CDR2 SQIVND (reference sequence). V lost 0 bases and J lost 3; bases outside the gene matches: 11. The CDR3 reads CASSIDLIWLAGDYEQYF. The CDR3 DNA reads TGTGCCAGTAGTATAGATCTAATCTGGCTAGCGGGAGACTACGAGCAGTACTTC.

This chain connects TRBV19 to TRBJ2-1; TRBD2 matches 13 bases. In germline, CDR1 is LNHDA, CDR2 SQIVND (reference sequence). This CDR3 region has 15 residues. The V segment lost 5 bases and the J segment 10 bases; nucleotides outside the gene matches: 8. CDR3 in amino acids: CASSQTSGRPGEQFF. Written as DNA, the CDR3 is TGTGCCAGTAGTCAGACTAGCGGGAGGCCCGGGGAGCAGTTCTTC.

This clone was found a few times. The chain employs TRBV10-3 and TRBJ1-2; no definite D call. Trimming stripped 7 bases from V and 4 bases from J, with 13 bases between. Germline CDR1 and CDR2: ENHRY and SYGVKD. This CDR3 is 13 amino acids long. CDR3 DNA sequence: TGTGCCATCACCGGAGGAACGGCCTATGGCTACACCTTC. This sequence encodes CAITGGTAYGYTF.

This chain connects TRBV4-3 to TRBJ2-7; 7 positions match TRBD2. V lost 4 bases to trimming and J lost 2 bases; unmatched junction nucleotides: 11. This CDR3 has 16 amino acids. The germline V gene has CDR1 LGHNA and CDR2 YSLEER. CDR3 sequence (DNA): TGCGCCAGCAGCCGGTGGTGGGAGGGCGGACCCTACGAGCAGTACTTC. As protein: CASSRWWEGGPYEQYF.

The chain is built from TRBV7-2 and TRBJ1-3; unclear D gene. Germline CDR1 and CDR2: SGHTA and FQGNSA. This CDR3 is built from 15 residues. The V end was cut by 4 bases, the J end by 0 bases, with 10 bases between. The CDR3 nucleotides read TGTGCCAGCAGCTCTCGACTGGCCTCTGGAAACACCATATATTTT. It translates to CASSSRLASGNTIYF.

CDR3 protein: CASSLQGAQPQHF. The CDR3 bases are TGTGCCAGCAGCTTACAGGGCGCTCAGCCCCAGCATTTT. The chain employs TRBV7-9 and TRBJ1-5, with D possibly matching TRBD1 (5 bases). Trimming removed 2 bases at V and 6 bases at J, with 8 bases between. Germline loops: CDR1 SEHNR, CDR2 FQNEAQ (reference sequence). The CDR3 spans 13 residues.

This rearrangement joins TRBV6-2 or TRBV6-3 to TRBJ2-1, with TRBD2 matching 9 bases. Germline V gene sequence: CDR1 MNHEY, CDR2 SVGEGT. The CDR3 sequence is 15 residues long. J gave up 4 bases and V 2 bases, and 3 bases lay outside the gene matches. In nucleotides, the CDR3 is TGTGCCAGCAGTTACGGGACTAGCTCATACAATGAGCAGTTCTTC. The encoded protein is CASSYGTSSYNEQFF.

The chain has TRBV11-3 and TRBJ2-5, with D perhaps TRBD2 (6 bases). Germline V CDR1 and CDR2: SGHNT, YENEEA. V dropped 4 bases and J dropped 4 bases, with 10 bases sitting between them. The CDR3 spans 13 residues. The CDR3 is CASSWGVSETQYF. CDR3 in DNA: TGTGCCAGCAGCTGGGGGGTTTCAGAGACCCAGTACTTC.

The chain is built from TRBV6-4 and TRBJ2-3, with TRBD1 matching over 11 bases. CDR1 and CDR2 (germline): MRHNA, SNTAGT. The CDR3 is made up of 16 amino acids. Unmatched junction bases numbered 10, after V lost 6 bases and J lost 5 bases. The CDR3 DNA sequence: TGTGCCAGCAGCGAGCAGTCGGGACAGGGGGGAGATACGCAGTATTTT. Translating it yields CASSEQSGQGGDTQYF.

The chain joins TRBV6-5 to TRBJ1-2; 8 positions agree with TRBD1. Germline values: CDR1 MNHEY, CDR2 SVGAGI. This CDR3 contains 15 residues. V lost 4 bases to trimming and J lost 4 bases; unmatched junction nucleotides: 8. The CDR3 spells CASSFQGTGTYGYTF. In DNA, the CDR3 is TGTGCCAGCAGTTTCCAAGGGACAGGCACCTATGGCTACACCTTC.

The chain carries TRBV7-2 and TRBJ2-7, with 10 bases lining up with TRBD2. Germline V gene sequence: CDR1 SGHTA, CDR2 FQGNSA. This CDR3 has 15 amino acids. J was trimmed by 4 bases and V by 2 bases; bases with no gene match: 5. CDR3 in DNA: TGTGCCAGCAGCTTATCTAGCGGGAGTGGGTACGAGCAGTACTTC. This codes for CASSLSSGSGYEQYF.

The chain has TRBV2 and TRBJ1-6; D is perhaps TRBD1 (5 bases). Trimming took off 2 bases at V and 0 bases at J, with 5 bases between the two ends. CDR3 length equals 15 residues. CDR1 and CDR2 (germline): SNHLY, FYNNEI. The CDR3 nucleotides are TGTGCCAGCAGTGAACAGGGCTCCTATAATTCACCCCTCCACTTT. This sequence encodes CASSEQGSYNSPLHF.

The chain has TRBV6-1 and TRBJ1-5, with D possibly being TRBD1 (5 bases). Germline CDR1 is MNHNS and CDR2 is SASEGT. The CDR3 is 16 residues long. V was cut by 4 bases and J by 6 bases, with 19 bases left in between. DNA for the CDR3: TGTGCCAGCAGTGGGCCAGGGTTGGGAGGACGTCAGCCCCAGCATTTT. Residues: CASSGPGLGGRQPQHF.

This CDR3 is CASSPLGTGNLNEQFF. The CDR3 region has the DNA TGTGCCAGCTCACCCCTGGGGACAGGGAACCTCAATGAGCAGTTCTTC. V gene TRBV18 combines with J gene TRBJ2-1; 9 positions agree with TRBD1. The length of the CDR3 is 16 residues. Unmatched junction bases numbered 9, after V lost 3 bases and J lost 6 bases. Germline CDR1 is KGHSH and CDR2 is LQKENI.

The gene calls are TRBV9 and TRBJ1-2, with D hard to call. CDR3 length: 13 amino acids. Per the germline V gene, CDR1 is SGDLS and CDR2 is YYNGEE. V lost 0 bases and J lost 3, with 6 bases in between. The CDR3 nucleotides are TGTGCCAGCAGCGTAGGGCCGTACTATGGCTACACCTTC. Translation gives CASSVGPYYGYTF. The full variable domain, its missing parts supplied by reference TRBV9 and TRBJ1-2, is DSGVTQTPKHLITATGQRVTLRCSPRSGDLSVYWYQQSLDQGLQFLIQYYNGEERAKGNILERFSAQQFPDLHSELNLSSLELGDSALYFCASSVGPYYGYTFGSGTRLTVV.

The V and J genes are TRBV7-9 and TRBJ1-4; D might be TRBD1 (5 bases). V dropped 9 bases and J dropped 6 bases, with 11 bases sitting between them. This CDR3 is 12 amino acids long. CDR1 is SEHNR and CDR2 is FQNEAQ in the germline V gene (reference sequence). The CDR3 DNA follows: TGTGCCAGTGTTGGGGCAGATGAAAAACTGTTTTTT. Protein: CASVGADEKLFF. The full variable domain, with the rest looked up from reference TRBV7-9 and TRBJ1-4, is DTGVSQNPRHKITKRGQNVTFRCDPISEHNRLYWYRQTLGQGPEFLTYFQNEAQLEKSRLLSDRFSAERPKGSFSTLEIQRTEQGDSAMYLCASVGADEKLFFGSGTQLSVL.

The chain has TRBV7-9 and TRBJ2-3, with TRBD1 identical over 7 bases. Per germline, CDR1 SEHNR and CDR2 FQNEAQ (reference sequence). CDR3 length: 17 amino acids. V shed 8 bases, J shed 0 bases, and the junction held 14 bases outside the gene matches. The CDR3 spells CASQSWGRDSSTDTQYF. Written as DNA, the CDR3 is TGTGCCAGCCAGAGCTGGGGCAGGGACAGCAGCACAGATACGCAGTATTTT.

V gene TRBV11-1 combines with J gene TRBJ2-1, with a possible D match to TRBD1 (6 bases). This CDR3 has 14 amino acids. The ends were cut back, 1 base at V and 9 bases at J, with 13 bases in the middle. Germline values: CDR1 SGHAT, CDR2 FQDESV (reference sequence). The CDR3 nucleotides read TGTGCCAGCAGCTTAGTAAGTAGAGGGGGTGAGCAGTTCTTC. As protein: CASSLVSRGGEQFF. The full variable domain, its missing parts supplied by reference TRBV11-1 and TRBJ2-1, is EAEVAQSPRYKITEKSQAVAFWCDPISGHATLYWYRQILGQGPELLVQFQDESVVDDSQLPKDRFSAERLKGVDSTLKIQPAELGDSAMYLCASSLVSRGGEQFFGPGTRLTVL.

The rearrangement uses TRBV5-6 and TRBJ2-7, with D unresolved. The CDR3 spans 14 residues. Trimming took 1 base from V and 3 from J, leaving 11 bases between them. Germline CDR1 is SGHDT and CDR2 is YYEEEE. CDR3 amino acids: CASSLIQLNYEQYF. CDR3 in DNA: TGTGCCAGCAGCTTGATACAGCTTAACTACGAGCAGTACTTC.

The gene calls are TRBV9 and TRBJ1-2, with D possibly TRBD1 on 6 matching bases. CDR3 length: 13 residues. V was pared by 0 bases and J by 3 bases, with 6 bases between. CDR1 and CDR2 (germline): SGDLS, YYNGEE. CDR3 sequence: CASSVAGDYGYTF. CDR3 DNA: TGTGCCAGCAGCGTAGCAGGGGACTATGGCTACACCTTC.

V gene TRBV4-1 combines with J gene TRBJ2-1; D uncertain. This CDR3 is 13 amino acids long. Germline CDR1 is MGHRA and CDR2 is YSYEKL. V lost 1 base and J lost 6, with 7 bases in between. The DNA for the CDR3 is TGCGCCAGCAGCCAAGTTGCGGCCAATGAGCAGTTCTTC. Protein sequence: CASSQVAANEQFF.

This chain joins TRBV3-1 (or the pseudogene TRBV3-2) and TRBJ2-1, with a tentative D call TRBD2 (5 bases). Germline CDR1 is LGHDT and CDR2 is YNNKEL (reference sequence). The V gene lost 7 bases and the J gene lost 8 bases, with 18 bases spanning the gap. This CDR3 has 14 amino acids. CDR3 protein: CASTPSGVGYEQFF. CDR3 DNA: TGTGCCAGCACCCCCAGCGGAGTCGGCTATGAGCAGTTCTTC.